A selection of T cell receptor beta chains follows, all from one sample in a study of T cell responses to AZD1222 COVID-19 vaccine. Profiled with immunoSEQ multiplex PCR; TCRdb holds only in-frame clones, not every one. The top ten hold 6.3% of the sample, which has approximately 64,000 clones, 90% to 95% seen once. Material: peripheral blood, obtained 28 days after the second dose of the MenACWY control vaccine. The receptors derive from an adult who received the MenACWY meningococcal vaccine as a control. CDR3s include the opening cysteine and the closing phenylalanine or tryptophan. A D gene is named only where the DNA matches it firmly. Not every row has a clone size; where given, it reads once, few, many or a size class.

D	V	size	J	CDR3	DNA
.	TRBV6-4	.	TRBJ1-6	CASSDTSHRSPLHF	TGTGCCAGCAGTGACACATCACATCGTTCACCCCTCCACTTT
TRBD1	TRBV6-2/TRBV6-3	once	TRBJ1-2	CASSYSPGQGDYGYTF	TGTGCCAGCAGTTACTCCCCGGGACAGGGGGACTATGGCTACACCTTC
.	TRBV6-5	.	TRBJ2-3	CASSYSASEAHGAQYF	TGTGCCAGCAGTTACTCGGCTAGCGAGGCACATGGGGCGCAGTATTTT
.	TRBV6-2/TRBV6-3	.	TRBJ1-1	CASSFVTENTEAFF	TGTGCCAGCAGTTTTGTTACAGAGAACACTGAAGCTTTCTTT
.	TRBV7-3	.	TRBJ1-4	CASSLGPGNEKLFF	TGTGCCAGCAGCTTAGGGCCCGGAAATGAAAAACTGTTTTTT
.	TRBV5-1	.	TRBJ2-5	CASSLDQETQYF	TGCGCCAGCAGCTTGGACCAAGAGACCCAGTACTTC
.	TRBV5-1	.	TRBJ1-4	CASSSGQADEKLFF	TGCGCCAGCAGCTCGGGGCAGGCGGATGAAAAACTGTTTTTT
.	TRBV21-1	once	TRBJ1-2	CASSKRGEHGYTF	TGTGCCAGCAGCAAGCGGGGCGAGCATGGCTACACCTTC
.	TRBV7-6	few	TRBJ1-6	CASSLASHSNSPLHF	TGTGCCAGCAGCTTAGCGTCGCACAGTAATTCACCCCTCCACTTT
.	TRBV7-2	.	TRBJ1-1	CASSLDRKSEAFF	TGTGCCAGCAGCTTGGACAGAAAGTCTGAAGCTTTCTTT
.	TRBV5-4	.	TRBJ2-5	CASKKGTQETQYF	TGTGCCAGCAAAAAAGGGACCCAAGAGACCCAGTACTTC
.	TRBV30	.	TRBJ1-1	CAWSRRNTEAFF	TGTGCCTGGAGTCGACGGAACACTGAAGCTTTCTTT
TRBD1	TRBV5-5	.	TRBJ2-1	CASNGRGSREQFF	TGTGCCAGCAACGGCAGGGGGTCCCGGGAGCAGTTCTTC
TRBD1	TRBV20-1	.	TRBJ1-5	CSASDQGAKPQHF	TGCAGTGCTAGTGATCAGGGGGCGAAGCCCCAGCATTTT
.	TRBV3-1/TRBV3-2	.	TRBJ1-4	CASSQVGATNEKLFF	TGTGCCAGCAGCCAAGTTGGAGCAACTAATGAAAAACTGTTTTTT
TRBD1	TRBV24-1	.	TRBJ2-1	CATSDFRTGGDEQFF	TGTGCCACCAGTGATTTTAGGACAGGGGGCGATGAGCAGTTCTTC
.	TRBV19	.	TRBJ1-2	CASSTAGANYGYTF	TGTGCCAGTAGTACCGCTGGGGCCAACTATGGCTACACCTTC
.	TRBV5-1	once	TRBJ2-1	CASSFDGYNEQFF	TGCGCCAGCAGCTTTGATGGGTACAATGAGCAGTTCTTC
TRBD1	TRBV5-1	.	TRBJ2-3	CASTEGQGGTDTQYF	TGCGCCAGCACCGAGGGACAGGGTGGTACAGATACGCAGTATTTT
.	TRBV5-1	.	TRBJ2-7	CASSYEQKQYF	TGCGCCAGCAGCTATGAGCAGAAGCAGTACTTC
TRBD1	TRBV28	.	TRBJ1-5	CASSPRGRPGQPQHF	TGTGCCAGCTCCCCCAGGGGGCGCCCGGGTCAGCCCCAGCATTTT
.	TRBV4-1	once	TRBJ2-7	CASSQDRQGRYEQYF	TGCGCCAGCAGCCAAGATCGGCAGGGGAGGTACGAGCAGTACTTC
.	TRBV28	.	TRBJ2-3	CASSPGGRDTQYF	TGTGCCAGCAGTCCCGGTGGGAGGGATACGCAGTATTTT
TRBD1	TRBV7-8	.	TRBJ1-1	CASRPGTVMNTEAFF	TGTGCCAGCAGGCCGGGGACAGTTATGAACACTGAAGCTTTCTTT
.	TRBV9	.	TRBJ2-5	CASSVDAGAQYF	TGTGCCAGCAGCGTGGACGCAGGGGCCCAGTACTTC
.	TRBV2	once	TRBJ1-5	CASGTEGNQPQHF	TGTGCCAGCGGGACCGAAGGCAATCAGCCCCAGCATTTT
.	TRBV12-3/TRBV12-4	.	TRBJ2-5	CASSFLGKETQYF	TGTGCCAGCAGTTTTCTGGGAAAGGAGACCCAGTACTTC
.	TRBV6-5	.	TRBJ1-4	CASSYSTEEVKLFF	TGTGCCAGCAGTTACTCTACTGAGGAGGTTAAACTGTTTTTT
TRBD1	TRBV7-2	.	TRBJ2-3	CASRDRASTDTQYF	TGTGCCAGCAGGGACAGGGCTAGCACAGATACGCAGTATTTT
.	TRBV12-3/TRBV12-4	.	TRBJ1-5	CASSARGRTSQHF	TGTGCCAGCAGTGCCAGAGGGAGAACATCCCAGCATTTT
.	TRBV5-6	.	TRBJ2-6	CASSLGIRYGANVLTF	TGTGCCAGCAGCTTGGGGATACGGTATGGGGCCAACGTCCTGACTTTC
.	TRBV19	.	TRBJ1-5	CASSVQGWDQPQHF	TGTGCCAGTAGTGTCCAGGGATGGGATCAGCCCCAGCATTTT
TRBD1	TRBV9	.	TRBJ2-1	CASSVGVGQGAYEQFF	TGTGCCAGCAGCGTAGGCGTCGGACAGGGGGCATACGAGCAGTTCTTC